This TCR beta chain was identified in a study of T-cell reconstitution after alpha-beta-depleted transplantation in children (dated by TCRdb to about 2016). A note on the overall study: Using TCR repertoire profiling, the study followed T-cell immune reconstitution in a quantitative way in children after TCRalphabeta/CD19-depleted allogeneic hematopoietic cell transplantation.

The library came from PCR. These reads were obtained on an Illumina HiSeq 2500. Molecular barcoding was employed in the preparation of TCR libraries, with unique molecular identifiers being used to normalize TCRbeta repertoire quantification. Using fastp trimming at Q25 and MiXCR clonotype assembly, TCRdb reanalyzed the public sequencing data and kept in-frame beta chains. Identical CDR3 protein sequences are pooled into one entry, listed with their most common genes and DNA. Within this sample are approximately 350,000 distinct CDR3 sequences, with about an eighth of them counted one time only. The ten biggest clones cover around 4.5% of the sample. Details on this clonotype: Its antigen specificity is not known. No quality values exist for individual bases; no much larger clone is one base distant.

CDR1 DFQATT and CDR2 SNEGSKA are derived from the germline V gene (reference sequence). The CDR3, cysteine through phenylalanine, is 15 amino acids long. The sequence is cut down to CDR3 DNA, 45 bases in frame from base 1. Trimming takes 6 bases off V and 8 bases off J; junction bases not matched to a gene: 14. The source was PBMCs, collected from the stem cell graft. This receptor was identified in a human donor who donated a stem cell graft to a child with Fanconi anemia. This sequence uses TRBV20-1 and TRBJ2-1; 9 central nucleotides agree with TRBD2. The CDR3 has the sequence CSAGAGGGAVYEQFF. DNA sequence: TGCAGTGCGGGAGCCGGCGGGGGGGCTGTCTATGAGCAGTTCTTC.